The 31 T cell receptor beta chains reported below all come from one sample, sequenced in a study of blood T cell repertoires in COVID-19 (TCRdb year 2020). The method was the immunoSEQ multiplex PCR assay. TCRdb stores this immuneACCESS table with in-frame sequences only. Part of the clones is absent; in the studies checked, under half of the shortfall reflects unresolved V genes, and no reason is known for the rest. This sample has some 290,000 clones in its table, and around four fifths of those were observed once. The ten top clones hold 4.6% of the sample. The sequencing input was peripheral blood. These receptors all stem from a man aged 55 to 69 who had recovered from COVID-19.

CDR3 bases: TGTGCCAGTAGTCAAAGCGGGGGGCTGACGGAGACCCAGTACTTC. Translation: CASSQSGGLTETQYF. J is TRBJ2-5 and V is TRBV19; 9 positions match TRBD2. The CDR3 is 15 amino acids. In germline, CDR1 is LNHDA, CDR2 SQIVND (reference sequence). The V segment lost 5 bases and the J segment 5 bases; nucleotides outside the gene matches: 9.

This clone was counted between two and nine times. This rearrangement joins TRBV19 to TRBJ1-5, with 9 bases that match TRBD1. Trimming took 5 bases from V and 3 from J; bases not matched to a gene: 8. CDR3 length: 16 residues. Germline lookup yields CDR1 LNHDA and CDR2 SQIVND (reference sequence). The CDR3: CASSSGQGKANQPQHF. CDR3 DNA: TGTGCCAGTAGTTCAGGACAGGGGAAGGCCAATCAGCCCCAGCATTTT.

V and J are TRBV5-1 and TRBJ2-7; 7 bases line up with TRBD1. This CDR3 is built from 14 residues. Germline CDR1 SGHRS, CDR2 YFSETQ. After removal of 4 bases from V and 6 bases from J, the junction contained 10 bases not matched to a gene. The CDR3 is CASSHSYRGSEQYF. CDR3 DNA sequence: TGCGCCAGCAGCCATAGCTACAGGGGCAGCGAGCAGTACTTC.

The V and J genes are TRBV19 and TRBJ2-1; 7 bases are a match to TRBD1. The CDR3 runs 15 residues. J gave up 4 bases and V 6 bases, and 9 bases lay outside the gene matches. The germline CDR1 and CDR2 sequences are LNHDA and SQIVND (reference sequence). CDR3 coding DNA: TGTGCCAGTAGCGCAGGGGGTGGGTTGTACAATGAGCAGTTCTTC. The encoded protein is CASSAGGGLYNEQFF.

This chain links TRBV5-1 with TRBJ2-1; possible D gene TRBD1, 6 bases. The CDR3 runs to 11 residues. The germline V gene encodes CDR1 SGHRS and CDR2 YFSETQ. V shed 4 bases and J shed 10 bases, with 9 bases lying between them. The CDR3 region has the DNA TGCGCCAGCAGCCGGCAGGGGGAGCAGTTCTTC. Protein product: CASSRQGEQFF.

The chain uses TRBV15 and TRBJ2-1; 7 bases match TRBD2. This CDR3 has 15 amino acids. The trim removed 0 bases at V and 8 bases at J, leaving 7 bases unmatched. CDR1 and CDR2 from the germline V gene are LNHNV and YYDKDF (reference sequence). CDR3: CATSREAGEEDEQFF. CDR3 nucleotide sequence: TGTGCCACCAGCAGAGAGGCGGGAGAGGAAGATGAGCAGTTCTTC.

The chain combines TRBV6-5 with TRBJ2-3, with 8 bases identical to TRBD2. V was clipped by 6 bases and J by 3 bases; unmatched bases: 5. This CDR3 has 14 residues. CDR1 is MNHEY, CDR2 SVGAGI, per germline. DNA for the CDR3: TGTGCCAGCAGGTCGAGCGGGAGAACAGATACGCAGTATTTT. Its translation: CASRSSGRTDTQYF.

V usage is TRBV10-1 and J usage is TRBJ2-1, with D possibly TRBD1 on 6 matching bases. Germline V CDR1 and CDR2: WNHNN, SYGVQD (reference sequence). Trimming removed 7 bases at V and 7 bases at J, with 20 bases between. The CDR3 runs 15 residues. The CDR3 region is CASTDIRGPGNEQFF. As DNA, the CDR3 is TGCGCCAGCACCGATATCAGGGGCCCGGGGAATGAGCAGTTCTTC.

V is TRBV6-5 and J is TRBJ1-3, with D unclear. Germline CDR1 MNHEY, CDR2 SVGAGI. Trimming pared 9 bases from V and 1 base from J, leaving 13 bases between. The CDR3 has 14 residues. The CDR3 coding sequence is TGTGCCAGTCGACTAAGCCCATCTGGAAACACCATATATTTT. As protein: CASRLSPSGNTIYF.

The V call is TRBV24-1, the J call TRBJ1-2; maybe TRBD1 (5 bases). The V gene's germline CDR1 is KGHDR and CDR2 SFDVKD. V lost 0 bases and J 2 bases, leaving 18 bases between the germline ends. The CDR3 loop spans 18 amino acids. The CDR3 here is CATSDLVPGPKLNYGYTF. The CDR3 region has the DNA TGTGCCACCAGTGATTTGGTCCCAGGGCCGAAGCTCAACTATGGCTACACCTTC.

Note on this clone: An end of the junction does not agree with germline; a read error may underlie this. The chain links TRBV6-6 to TRBJ2-3; 9 nucleotides align to TRBD2. There are 12 residues in the CDR3. CDR1 is MNHNY and CDR2 is SVGAGI in the germline V gene (reference sequence). This CDR3 reads CASSYETSGPDF. The CDR3 DNA follows: TGTGCCAGCAGTTACGAGACTAGCGGCCCCGATTTT.

By frequency in the sample, this clone is medium-sized (0.01 to 0.1%). CDR3 coding DNA: TGTGCCAGCAGCGTAGGGTCCCCAGGTGAGCAGTTCTTC. It encodes CASSVGSPGEQFF. V and J are TRBV9 and TRBJ2-1; D unclear. V gave up 0 bases and J gave up 9 bases, with 10 bases separating them. Germline V gene sequence: CDR1 SGDLS, CDR2 YYNGEE. This CDR3 is built from 13 residues.

In its sample, this clone was seen a few times. This chain uses TRBV7-9 with TRBJ1-4, with TRBD1 as a possible D gene (5 bases). Germline CDR1 is SEHNR and CDR2 is FQNEAQ (reference sequence). The V end was cut by 2 bases, the J end by 3 bases, with 7 bases between. The CDR3 sequence is 14 residues long. The chain's CDR3 is CASSLQGPNEKLFF. For the CDR3, the DNA is TGTGCCAGCAGCTTACAGGGTCCTAATGAAAAACTGTTTTTT.

The genes are TRBV7-9 and TRBJ2-1, with unresolved D. Germline CDR1 reads SEHNR; CDR2 reads FQNEAQ (reference sequence). The CDR3 runs to 14 residues. V was trimmed by 5 bases and J by 6 bases, leaving 14 bases between them. The CDR3 DNA follows: TGTGCCAGCAGCGCATTTACAGTCCCCAATGAGCAGTTCTTC. Its protein product is CASSAFTVPNEQFF. The variable domain in full, completed from reference TRBV7-9 and TRBJ2-1, reads DTGVSQNPRHKITKRGQNVTFRCDPISEHNRLYWYRQTLGQGPEFLTYFQNEAQLEKSRLLSDRFSAERPKGSFSTLEIQRTEQGDSAMYLCASSAFTVPNEQFFGPGTRLTVL.

The V call is TRBV6-1, the J call TRBJ2-7; D not certain. The ends were cut back, 1 base at V and 0 bases at J, with 7 bases in the middle. The V gene's germline CDR1 is MNHNS and CDR2 SASEGT. The CDR3 covers 14 residues. This CDR3 reads CASSEVAHSYEQYF. The CDR3 nucleotides are TGTGCCAGCAGTGAAGTAGCTCACTCCTACGAGCAGTACTTC.

The rearrangement uses TRBV7-9 and TRBJ1-2; 7 bases fit TRBD1. From germline, CDR1 is SEHNR and CDR2 FQNEAQ (reference sequence). The CDR3 has 14 residues. The V gene end was trimmed by 8 bases and the J gene end by 4 bases; junction bases not matched to a gene: 10. The CDR3 DNA follows: TGTGCCAGCCCTACCGGGCAGGGGGGCTATGGCTACACCTTC. Its translation is CASPTGQGGYGYTF.

J is TRBJ2-1 and V is TRBV4-1, with 8 positions matching TRBD1. V lost 6 bases to trimming and J lost 6 bases; unmatched junction nucleotides: 10. Germline V gene lookup returns CDR1 MGHRA and CDR2 YSYEKL. The CDR3 totals 15 residues. The CDR3 region is CASRPGGQGGNEQFF. Written as DNA, the CDR3 is TGCGCCAGCAGGCCAGGAGGACAGGGAGGCAATGAGCAGTTCTTC.

This clone was counted a few times. The chain has TRBV27 and TRBJ2-7, with D possibly being TRBD1 (6 bases). V gave up 5 bases and J gave up 4 bases, with 12 bases separating them. The CDR3 sequence is 13 residues long. The germline gives CDR1 MNHEY, CDR2 SMNVEV (reference sequence). Here the CDR3 DNA reads TGTGCCAGCAGTACGCAGGGGACATACGAGCAGTACTTC. Its translation: CASSTQGTYEQYF.

This chain joins TRBV6-5 and TRBJ1-1; unclear D gene. CDR3 length: 15 residues. Germline values: CDR1 MNHEY, CDR2 SVGAGI. Trimming shortened V by 0 bases and J by 5 bases, and 13 bases separated the two germline ends. CDR3 coding DNA: TGTGCCAGCAGTTACTCCCGACCGGGGATTACTGAAGCTTTCTTT. Protein: CASSYSRPGITEAFF.

The genes are TRBV2 and TRBJ2-1; TRBD2 aligns across 9 bases. The ends lost 4 bases at V and 4 bases at J; junction bases unmatched: 5. The CDR3 totals 15 residues. Looked up from germline, CDR1 is SNHLY and CDR2 is FYNNEI. In nucleotides, the CDR3 is TGTGCCAGCAGTGTTCTAGCGGGACGGTACAATGAGCAGTTCTTC. Amino acid sequence: CASSVLAGRYNEQFF.

V is TRBV6-1 and J is TRBJ1-2; 12 bases fit TRBD1. Germline-derived CDR1 and CDR2 are MNHNS and SASEGT. The V gene end was trimmed by 5 bases and the J gene end by 4 bases; junction bases not matched to a gene: 5. The CDR3 runs to 15 residues. The CDR3 region is CASSPKGQGAYGYTF. In DNA form, the CDR3 reads TGTGCCAGCAGTCCCAAGGGACAGGGGGCCTATGGCTACACCTTC.

The V call is TRBV7-9, the J call TRBJ2-1; tentative D call: TRBD1 (6 bases). The V and J ends lost 5 bases and 9 bases respectively, with 14 bases between them. This CDR3 region has 13 residues. The germline V gene encodes CDR1 SEHNR and CDR2 FQNEAQ (reference sequence). CDR3 DNA sequence: TGTGCCAGCAGCCCTACAGGGCTGGGTGAGCAGTTCTTC. Translated, it gives CASSPTGLGEQFF.

The chain combines TRBV7-2 with TRBJ1-5; the match to TRBD1 covers 7 bases. Trimming took 1 base from V and 4 from J; bases not matched to a gene: 4. The V gene's germline CDR1 is SGHTA and CDR2 FQGNSA. The CDR3 runs to 15 residues. The CDR3 sequence: CASSLVGGQNQPQHF. DNA for the CDR3: TGTGCCAGCAGCTTAGTAGGGGGACAGAATCAGCCCCAGCATTTT.

This clone was found once. The CDR3 DNA reads as TGTGCCAGCAGCTTAGGTGGGAGCGGCCCGGGGGAGACCCAGTACTTC. This gives the protein CASSLGGSGPGETQYF. The chain links TRBV13 to TRBJ2-5; D possibly corresponds to TRBD2 (5 bases). Trimming removed 0 bases at V and 5 bases at J, with 16 bases between. Germline V gene sequence: CDR1 PRHDT, CDR2 FYEKMQ (reference sequence). This CDR3 region has 16 residues.

V and J are TRBV30 and TRBJ2-7; 7 bases match TRBD1. The V and J ends lost 1 base and 6 bases, in that order; junction bases with no gene match: 12. The CDR3 length is 15 residues. CDR1 is GTSNPN, CDR2 SVGIG, per germline (reference sequence). The CDR3 DNA follows: TGTGCCTGGAGTGGGGGGACAGCATATGCCCCCGAGCAGTACTTC. As protein: CAWSGGTAYAPEQYF. Complete variable domain (other parts from reference TRBV30 and TRBJ2-7): SQTIHQWPATLVQPVGSPLSLECTVEGTSNPNLYWYRQAAGRGLQLLFYSVGIGQISSEVPQNLSASRPQDRQFILSSKKLLLSDSGFYLCAWSGGTAYAPEQYFGPGTRLTVT.

The rearrangement uses TRBV7-6 and TRBJ2-5; 8 nucleotides align to TRBD2. The V gene's germline CDR1 is SGHVS and CDR2 FNYEAQ. The CDR3 is 16 amino acids. V shed 4 bases and J 5 bases; nucleotides not matched to a gene: 12. The chain's CDR3 is CASSSGGTGNRETQYF. CDR3 coding DNA: TGTGCCAGCAGCTCGGGAGGGACGGGAAACAGGGAGACCCAGTACTTC.

The chain couples TRBV6-5 to TRBJ1-5; D is perhaps TRBD1 (6 bases). From germline, CDR1 is MNHEY and CDR2 SVGAGI. V was trimmed by 7 bases and J by 1 base, leaving 11 bases between them. This CDR3 region has 14 residues. CDR3 loop: CASIKDRSNQPQHF. The CDR3 region has the DNA TGTGCCAGCATTAAAGACAGGAGCAATCAGCCCCAGCATTTT.

J is TRBJ2-1 and V is TRBV5-1; TRBD2 is a possible D gene (6 bases). The CDR3 extends over 15 amino acids. V was clipped by 0 bases and J by 3 bases, with 10 bases between them. Germline lookup yields CDR1 SGHRS and CDR2 YFSETQ. CDR3 nucleotides: TGCGCCAGCAGCTTGGGACTAGATGGCTACAATGAGCAGTTCTTC. Translation gives CASSLGLDGYNEQFF.

The chain recombines TRBV5-1 with TRBJ2-1, with D perhaps TRBD2 (5 bases). V was pared by 2 bases and J by 6 bases, with 12 bases between. Per germline, CDR1 SGHRS and CDR2 YFSETQ. CDR3 length equals 14 residues. CDR3 DNA: TGCGCCAGCAGCTTTCCGGACTCGACCAATGAGCAGTTCTTC. This sequence encodes CASSFPDSTNEQFF. The complete variable domain, with remaining parts taken from reference TRBV5-1 and TRBJ2-1, reads KAGVTQTPRYLIKTRGQQVTLSCSPISGHRSVSWYQQTPGQGLQFLFEYFSETQRNKGNFPGRFSGRQFSNSRSEMNVSTLELGDSALYLCASSFPDSTNEQFFGPGTRLTVL.

This rearrangement joins TRBV27 to TRBJ1-5; 8 bases are shared with TRBD1. Trimming at V came to 8 bases and at J to 7 bases, leaving 7 bases not matched to a gene. This CDR3 comprises 13 residues. CDR1 and CDR2 from the germline V gene are MNHEY and SMNVEV (reference sequence). The CDR3 DNA reads TGTGCCAGCCAGGACAGGGTTGGACAGCCCCAGCATTTT. Translating gives CASQDRVGQPQHF.

V usage is TRBV27 and J usage is TRBJ1-1; 7 bases agree with TRBD1. Germline trimming cut 5 bases from V and 4 bases from J; bases unmatched to any gene: 4. The CDR3 has 13 amino acids. Germline CDR1 and CDR2: MNHEY and SMNVEV (reference sequence). CDR3 DNA: TGTGCCAGCAGTCGGAACAGGGGCACTGAAGCTTTCTTT. Translating gives CASSRNRGTEAFF.